These 26 T cell receptor beta chains were sequenced from one sample in a study of vaccination and CD4 T cells after COVID-19. TCRdb re-called the PCR reads through MiXCR, storing one row per CDR3 protein. Counted here are tens of thousands of distinct CDR3 sequences, roughly 64% occurring once; the ten biggest clones make up 1.1%. The sequencing used CD4+ T cells from blood, collected before SARS-CoV-2 vaccination. These receptors were collected from a human donor who had recovered from COVID-19.

The rearrangement links TRBV7-2 to TRBJ2-3; the match to TRBD2 covers 9 bases. Looked up from germline, CDR1 is SGHTA and CDR2 is FQGNSA. The V segment lost 0 bases and the J segment 0 bases; nucleotides outside the gene matches: 4. The CDR3 totals 17 residues. This CDR3 reads CASSLAAGGPSTDTQYF. The CDR3 DNA sequence: TGTGCCAGCAGCTTAGCAGCGGGGGGCCCTAGCACAGATACGCAGTATTTT.

CDR3 sequence (DNA): TGTGCCAGCAGGAAGACCTCCGGCGCGCAGTATTTT. It codes for CASRKTSGAQYF. This chain joins TRBV12-3 or TRBV12-4 and TRBJ2-3; D not resolved. The CDR3 has 12 amino acids. With 6 bases removed from V and 10 bases from J, the gap between germline ends came to 14 bases.

This clonotype was counted a single time. This chain links TRBV20-1 with TRBJ2-3; 13 nucleotides align to TRBD2. The CDR3 contains 15 residues. V gave up 6 bases and J gave up 6 bases; unmatched junction bases: 9. The germline V gene has CDR1 DFQATT and CDR2 SNEGSKA (reference sequence). Here the CDR3 reads CSASPLAGGVDTQYF. The CDR3 bases are TGCAGTGCATCTCCACTAGCGGGAGGGGTGGATACGCAGTATTTT.

V gene TRBV27 combines with J gene TRBJ2-5; unclear D gene. The germline gives CDR1 MNHEY, CDR2 SMNVEV (reference sequence). Trimming stripped 4 bases from V and 5 bases from J, with 20 bases between. The CDR3 has 16 amino acids. CDR3: CASSSTPAPARETQYF. The CDR3 region has the DNA TGTGCCAGCAGTTCGACCCCGGCCCCGGCCCGGGAGACCCAGTACTTC.

This chain links TRBV6-2 or TRBV6-3 with TRBJ1-1; D perhaps matches TRBD1 (6 bases). Germline-derived CDR1 and CDR2 are MNHEY and SVGEGT. The CDR3 contains 14 residues. The V gene lost 8 bases and the J gene lost 1 base, with 14 bases spanning the gap. The DNA of the CDR3 is TGTGCCAGCGTATGGGACAACGCGAACACTGAAGCTTTCTTT. Its translation: CASVWDNANTEAFF.

The chain combines TRBV7-3 with TRBJ1-6; 8 nucleotides align to TRBD1. With 3 bases clipped from V and 7 bases from J, the junction kept 2 bases outside the gene matches. The germline gives CDR1 SGHTA, CDR2 FQGTGA. This CDR3 comprises 14 residues. DNA of the CDR3: TGTGCCAGCAGCTTGGACAGGGAGAATTCACCCCTCCACTTT. This encodes CASSLDRENSPLHF. The full variable domain, rest sourced from reference TRBV7-3 and TRBJ1-6, is GAGVSQTPSNKVTEKGKYVELRCDPISGHTALYWYRQSLGQGPEFLIYFQGTGAADDSGLPNDRFFAVRPEGSVSTLKIQRTERGDSAVYLCASSLDRENSPLHFGNGTRLTVT.

This clonotype was seen a few times. The V gene is TRBV12-3 or TRBV12-4, the J gene TRBJ1-5; 10 nucleotides align to TRBD1. V shed 6 bases and J 3 bases; nucleotides not matched to a gene: 11. This CDR3 is built from 17 residues. The chain's CDR3 is CASRPNTGTGVNQPQHF. The DNA of the CDR3 is TGTGCCAGCAGACCTAACACCGGGACAGGGGTCAATCAGCCCCAGCATTTT.

This clonotype was seen a single time. This chain links TRBV7-6 with TRBJ2-7, with 11 bases identical to TRBD2. Germline V gives CDR1 SGHVS, CDR2 FNYEAQ. The J segment lost 4 bases and the V segment lost 4 bases, leaving 6 bases of the junction unmatched. CDR3 length: 15 amino acids. CDR3 residues: CASSSVAGGPYEQYF. CDR3 in DNA: TGTGCCAGCAGCTCCGTAGCGGGAGGGCCGTACGAGCAGTACTTC.

This clonotype was seen only once. The rearrangement uses TRBV6-1 and TRBJ2-5; possibly TRBD2 for D (7 bases). Germline loops: CDR1 MNHNS, CDR2 SASEGT. Trimming removed 6 bases at V and 1 base at J, with 27 bases between. The CDR3 is 19 amino acids. The CDR3 region is CASRRTAQRLAEVQETQYF. As DNA, the CDR3 is TGTGCCAGCAGGAGGACAGCCCAAAGACTAGCAGAAGTCCAAGAGACCCAGTACTTC.

The chain is built from TRBV20-1 and TRBJ2-5; 8 bases map to TRBD1. This CDR3 has 17 residues. Looked up from germline, CDR1 is DFQATT and CDR2 is SNEGSKA (reference sequence). The V and J ends lost 7 bases and 4 bases, in that order; junction bases with no gene match: 20. This CDR3 is CSGEISGGQGLRETQYF. CDR3 nucleotide sequence: TGCAGTGGTGAAATCTCGGGCGGACAGGGCCTTCGAGAGACCCAGTACTTC.

The chain has TRBV20-1 and TRBJ1-1; D unclear. Trimming pared 0 bases from V and 0 bases from J, leaving 8 bases between. The germline V gene has CDR1 DFQATT and CDR2 SNEGSKA (reference sequence). CDR3 length: 14 amino acids. CDR3 nucleotides: TGCAGTGCTAGAGATGGGCAAGTGAACACTGAAGCTTTCTTT. Amino acid sequence: CSARDGQVNTEAFF.

The chain carries TRBV10-3 and TRBJ2-5, with D possibly being TRBD2 (5 bases). This CDR3 region has 14 residues. Trimming shortened V by 7 bases and J by 2 bases, and 14 bases separated the two germline ends. Germline V gene lookup returns CDR1 ENHRY and CDR2 SYGVKD. The CDR3 is CAIKIALAQETQYF. As DNA, the CDR3 is TGTGCCATCAAGATAGCGCTAGCACAAGAGACCCAGTACTTC.

This sequence joins TRBV5-4 and TRBJ2-7; D is uncertain. Germline loops: CDR1 SGHNT, CDR2 YYREEE (reference sequence). The CDR3 covers 14 residues. Trimming removed 1 base at V and 2 bases at J, with 10 bases between. CDR3 in DNA: TGTGCCAGCAGCTTGTATTCTGGTGCCTACGAGCAGTACTTC. This gives the protein CASSLYSGAYEQYF.

The chain has TRBV20-1 and TRBJ1-1, with D maybe TRBD1 (5 bases). Trimming stripped 0 bases from V and 1 base from J, with 12 bases between. The germline V gene encodes CDR1 DFQATT and CDR2 SNEGSKA (reference sequence). This CDR3 contains 15 residues. DNA of the CDR3: TGCAGTGCTAGAGAGGTCAGGGTTTCGAACACTGAAGCTTTCTTT. This encodes CSAREVRVSNTEAFF.

In this sample, this clonotype turned up once. The chain combines TRBV7-2 with TRBJ2-5; TRBD2 agrees at 7 bases. V lost 4 bases and J lost 5; bases outside the gene matches: 13. The CDR3 runs 16 residues. In germline, CDR1 is SGHTA, CDR2 FQGNSA. Here the CDR3 DNA reads TGTGCCAGCAGCTCCCGGAGAAGCGGGGTGCAGGAGACCCAGTACTTC. It codes for CASSSRRSGVQETQYF.

The V call is TRBV7-3, the J call TRBJ2-7; 11 bases map to TRBD1. The germline V gene has CDR1 SGHTA and CDR2 FQGTGA. V trimming: 2 bases; J trimming: 4 bases; junction bases outside the gene matches: 4. The CDR3 is 15 residues long. CDR3: CASSLGGQGAYEQYF. Here the CDR3 DNA reads TGTGCCAGCAGCTTAGGCGGACAGGGGGCTTACGAGCAGTACTTC. The variable domain in full, completed from reference TRBV7-3 and TRBJ2-7, reads GAGVSQTPSNKVTEKGKYVELRCDPISGHTALYWYRQSLGQGPEFLIYFQGTGAADDSGLPNDRFFAVRPEGSVSTLKIQRTERGDSAVYLCASSLGGQGAYEQYFGPGTRLTVT.

V usage is TRBV4-1 and J usage is TRBJ2-3, with D unresolved. V lost 1 base and J 0 bases, leaving 23 bases between the germline ends. The CDR3 spans 20 residues. Germline V lookup: CDR1 MGHRA, CDR2 YSYEKL. DNA of the CDR3: TGCGCCAGCAGCCAAGGTGATAGGGCGGCTGTGCTTCTAAGCACAGATACGCAGTATTTT. Encoded protein: CASSQGDRAAVLLSTDTQYF.

The chain is built from TRBV6-2 or TRBV6-3 and TRBJ2-1, with D tentatively TRBD1 (5 bases). Looked up from germline, CDR1 is MNHEY and CDR2 is SVGEGT. The CDR3 consists of 13 residues. The V gene lost 10 bases and the J gene lost 0 bases, with 10 bases spanning the gap. The CDR3 sequence is CATRDSSYNEQFF. The CDR3 DNA follows: TGTGCCACACGAGACAGCTCCTACAATGAGCAGTTCTTC.

This clonotype was found a few times. CDR3 nucleotide sequence: TGCAGCGTCCGGGTCAACTATGGCTACACCTTC. This translates into CSVRVNYGYTF. The V and J genes are TRBV29-1 and TRBJ1-2; no definite D call. This CDR3 spans 11 amino acids. The V gene's germline CDR1 is SQVTM and CDR2 ANQGSEA. Trimming removed 6 bases from V and 2 bases from J, with 7 bases in between.

The CDR3 here is CASSLAPSGGYNEQFF. The CDR3 coding sequence is TGTGCCAGCAGCTTAGCGCCTAGCGGGGGGTACAATGAGCAGTTCTTC. The V call is TRBV7-2, the J call TRBJ2-1, with 11 bases that match TRBD2. Germline loops: CDR1 SGHTA, CDR2 FQGNSA. The ends lost 0 bases at V and 4 bases at J; junction bases unmatched: 2. The CDR3 loop spans 16 amino acids.

This clonotype was recorded a few times. This chain uses TRBV15 with TRBJ1-6; maybe TRBD1 (5 bases). The CDR3 runs to 14 residues. The germline gives CDR1 LNHNV, CDR2 YYDKDF (reference sequence). V lost 3 bases to trimming and J lost 7 bases, with 10 bases between them. CDR3 sequence: CATSRTAENSPLHF. The CDR3 region has the DNA TGTGCCACCAGCAGGACAGCTGAAAATTCACCCCTCCACTTT.

The CDR3 coding sequence is TGTGCCAGCACCACTAGGACTTTCTACAATGAGCAGTTCTTC. Translation: CASTTRTFYNEQFF. This chain uses TRBV6-2 or TRBV6-3 with TRBJ2-1; a possible D gene is TRBD2 (5 bases). V lost 7 bases, J lost 3 bases, and 13 bases lay in between. Germline CDR1 and CDR2: MNHEY and SVGEGT. The CDR3 covers 14 residues.

The CDR3 is CASGGLAGGRSYNEQFF. CDR3 in DNA: TGCGCCAGCGGGGGACTAGCGGGAGGCCGCTCCTACAATGAGCAGTTCTTC. The rearrangement uses TRBV10-1 and TRBJ2-1; 15 bases are shared with TRBD2. The germline V gene encodes CDR1 WNHNN and CDR2 SYGVQD (reference sequence). The CDR3 spans 17 residues. J lost 0 bases, V lost 8 bases, and 5 bases had no gene match.

The chain couples TRBV18 to TRBJ2-1; 7 nucleotides match TRBD2. CDR3 length: 15 residues. V lost 5 bases, J lost 6 bases, and 10 bases stayed unmatched. Germline lookup yields CDR1 KGHSH and CDR2 LQKENI. The CDR3 DNA follows: TGTGCCAGCTCAATCATGGCGGGAGAAAGCAATGAGCAGTTCTTC. Encoded protein: CASSIMAGESNEQFF.

V and J are TRBV6-1 and TRBJ2-7, with a weak D call TRBD1 (6 bases). V lost 4 bases to trimming and J lost 5 bases, with 12 bases between them. Germline values: CDR1 MNHNS, CDR2 SASEGT. The CDR3 has 13 amino acids. CDR3 DNA sequence: TGTGCCAGCAGTGCACTACAGGGTCACGAGCAGTACTTC. Amino acids: CASSALQGHEQYF.

The genes are TRBV6-5 and TRBJ2-1, with D tentatively TRBD2 (5 bases). CDR3 size: 15 residues. V lost 3 bases and J lost 6, with 15 bases in between. Germline CDR1 and CDR2: MNHEY and SVGAGI. CDR3 loop: CASSYSTGIRNEQFF. The CDR3 DNA is TGTGCCAGCAGTTATTCAACCGGGATCCGCAATGAGCAGTTCTTC.